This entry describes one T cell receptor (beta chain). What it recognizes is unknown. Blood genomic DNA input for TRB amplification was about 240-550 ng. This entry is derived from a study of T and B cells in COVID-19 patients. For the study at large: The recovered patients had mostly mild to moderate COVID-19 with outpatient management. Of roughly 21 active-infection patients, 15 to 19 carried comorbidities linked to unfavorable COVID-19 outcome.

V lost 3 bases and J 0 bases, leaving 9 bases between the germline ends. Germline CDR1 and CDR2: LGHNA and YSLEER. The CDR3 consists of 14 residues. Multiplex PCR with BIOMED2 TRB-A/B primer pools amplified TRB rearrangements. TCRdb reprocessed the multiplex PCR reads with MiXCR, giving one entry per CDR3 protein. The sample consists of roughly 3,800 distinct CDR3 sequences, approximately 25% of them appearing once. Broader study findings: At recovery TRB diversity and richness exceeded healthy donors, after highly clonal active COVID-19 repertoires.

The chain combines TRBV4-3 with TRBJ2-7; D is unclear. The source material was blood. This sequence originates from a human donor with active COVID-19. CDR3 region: CASSHWRSSYEQYF. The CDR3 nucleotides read TGCGCCAGCAGCCATTGGCGGAGCTCCTACGAGCAGTACTTC.